This T cell receptor (beta chain) was observed in a study of cytomegalovirus exposure and HLA in healthy donors. This table comes from immunoSEQ multiplex PCR, and its TCRdb copy is limited to in-frame clones, with some not included. The repertoire includes tens of thousands of clones, approximately 81% of them detected once, and 9% to 13% sits in the top ten. Germline V gene sequence: CDR1 MNHEY, CDR2 SVGAGI. Trimming removed 7 bases from V and 1 base from J, with 9 bases in between. This CDR3 spans 13 amino acids. V gene TRBV6-5 combines with J gene TRBJ2-3; maybe TRBD2 (5 bases). This sequence originates from a young woman in good health and CMV-seropositive. The sequenced material came from PBMCs. In DNA form, the CDR3 reads TGTGCCAGCAATCACGGGGGCACAGATACGCAGTATTTT. Translated: CASNHGGTDTQYF.